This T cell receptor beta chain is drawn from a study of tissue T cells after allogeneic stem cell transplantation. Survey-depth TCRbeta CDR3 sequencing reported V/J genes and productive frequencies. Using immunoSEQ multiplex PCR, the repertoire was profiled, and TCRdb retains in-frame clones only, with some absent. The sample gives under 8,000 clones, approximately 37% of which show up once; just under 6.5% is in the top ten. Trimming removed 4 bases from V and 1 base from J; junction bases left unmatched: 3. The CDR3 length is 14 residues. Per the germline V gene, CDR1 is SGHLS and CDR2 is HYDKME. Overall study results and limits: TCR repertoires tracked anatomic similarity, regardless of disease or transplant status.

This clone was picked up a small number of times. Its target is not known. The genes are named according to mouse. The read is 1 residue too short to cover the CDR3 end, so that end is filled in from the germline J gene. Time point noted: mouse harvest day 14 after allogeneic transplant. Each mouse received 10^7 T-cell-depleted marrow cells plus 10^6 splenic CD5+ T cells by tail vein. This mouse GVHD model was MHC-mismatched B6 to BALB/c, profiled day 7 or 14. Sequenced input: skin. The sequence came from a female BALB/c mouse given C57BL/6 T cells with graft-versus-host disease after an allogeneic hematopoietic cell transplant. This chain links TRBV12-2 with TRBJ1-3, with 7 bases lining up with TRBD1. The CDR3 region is CASSQQGSGNTLYF. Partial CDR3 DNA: TGTGCCAGCTCCCAACAGGGGTCTGGAAATACGCTCTAT. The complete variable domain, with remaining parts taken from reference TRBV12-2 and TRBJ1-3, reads NSGVVQSPRYIIKGKGERSILKCIPISGHLSVAWYQQTQGQELKFFIQHYDKMERDKGNLPSRFSVQQFDDYHSEMNMSALELEDSAVYFCASSQQGSGNTLYFGEGSRLIVV.